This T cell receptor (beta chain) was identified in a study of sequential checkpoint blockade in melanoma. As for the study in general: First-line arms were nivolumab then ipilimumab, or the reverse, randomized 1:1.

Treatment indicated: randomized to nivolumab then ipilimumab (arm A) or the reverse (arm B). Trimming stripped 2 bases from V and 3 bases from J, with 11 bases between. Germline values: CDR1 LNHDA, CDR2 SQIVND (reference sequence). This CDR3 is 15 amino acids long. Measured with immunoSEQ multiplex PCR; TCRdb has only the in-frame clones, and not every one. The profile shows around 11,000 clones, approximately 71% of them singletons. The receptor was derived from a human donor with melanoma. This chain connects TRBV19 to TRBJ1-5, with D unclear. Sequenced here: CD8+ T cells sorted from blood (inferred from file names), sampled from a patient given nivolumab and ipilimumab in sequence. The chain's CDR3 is CASSISVINNQPQHF. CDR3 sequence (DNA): TGTGCCAGTAGTATATCGGTGATAAACAATCAGCCCCAGCATTTT.